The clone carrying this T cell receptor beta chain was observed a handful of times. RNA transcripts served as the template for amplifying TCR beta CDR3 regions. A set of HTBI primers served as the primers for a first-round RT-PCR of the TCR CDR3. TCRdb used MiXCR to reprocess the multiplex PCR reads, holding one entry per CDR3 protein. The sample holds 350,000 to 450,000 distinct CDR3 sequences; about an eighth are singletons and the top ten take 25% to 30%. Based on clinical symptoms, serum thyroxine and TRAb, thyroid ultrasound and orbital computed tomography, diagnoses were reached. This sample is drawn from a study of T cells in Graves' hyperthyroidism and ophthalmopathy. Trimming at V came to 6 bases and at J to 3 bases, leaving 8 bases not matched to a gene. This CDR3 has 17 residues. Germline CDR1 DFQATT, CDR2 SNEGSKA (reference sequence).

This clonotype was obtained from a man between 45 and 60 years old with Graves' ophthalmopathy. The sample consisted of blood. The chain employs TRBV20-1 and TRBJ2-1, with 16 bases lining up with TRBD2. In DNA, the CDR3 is TGCAGTGCGGACCCGGGACTAGCGGGAGGGATCTACAATGAGCAGTTCTTC. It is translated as CSADPGLAGGIYNEQFF.